A single sample is the source of the 27 T cell receptor beta chains below, sequenced in a study of type 1 regulatory T cells. For these TCRs, the target antigens are not known. TCRdb recomputed calls from the reads with MiXCR, one row per CDR3 protein. The sample lists roughly 68,000 distinct CDR3 sequences; around 68% were seen once. The sequenced sample was cultured T cells, either the whole culture or a sorted T cell fraction (not recorded which). Regarding subset: Tr1-enriched cell product generated in vitro against host alloantigens. The source is a human donor in good health.

Only a few counts were recorded for this clonotype. This chain links TRBV29-1 with TRBJ1-4; possible D gene TRBD1, 5 bases. The CDR3 is 14 residues long. Germline loops: CDR1 SQVTM, CDR2 ANQGSEA. Trimming pared 6 bases from V and 6 bases from J, leaving 17 bases between. Here the CDR3 reads CSVAGRLLDEKLFF. DNA of the CDR3: TGCAGCGTAGCGGGACGGCTACTGGATGAAAAACTGTTTTTT.

This clonotype was observed a single time. This sequence joins TRBV10-2 and TRBJ2-3; weak D call: TRBD1 (6 bases). V was clipped by 7 bases and J by 0 bases, with 14 bases between them. Germline V gene sequence: CDR1 WSHSY, CDR2 SAAADI. This CDR3 comprises 15 residues. The CDR3 reads CASTRTVSSTDTQYF. CDR3 sequence (DNA): TGCGCCAGCACAAGGACAGTTTCTAGCACAGATACGCAGTATTTT.

This clonotype was observed a handful of times. V is TRBV7-2 and J is TRBJ2-1, with D perhaps TRBD1 (6 bases). This CDR3 comprises 21 residues. Germline lookup yields CDR1 SGHTA and CDR2 FQGNSA. The V and J ends lost 5 bases and 0 bases respectively, with 29 bases between them. The CDR3 reads CASSPSKTDSGYFNSYNEQFF. CDR3 in DNA: TGTGCCAGCAGCCCCTCGAAAACGGACAGCGGATATTTTAACTCCTACAATGAGCAGTTCTTC.

The chain recombines TRBV7-2 with TRBJ2-5; D is possibly TRBD1 or TRBD2 (5 bases each). The V and J ends lost 0 bases and 4 bases respectively, with 9 bases between them. Germline loops: CDR1 SGHTA, CDR2 FQGNSA. The CDR3 runs 14 residues. CDR3 region: CASSLAGDGETQYF. The CDR3, as DNA: TGTGCCAGCAGCTTAGCCGGGGACGGAGAGACCCAGTACTTC.

V gene TRBV29-1 combines with J gene TRBJ2-5; D tentatively reads TRBD1 or TRBD2 (5 bases each). Germline V gene sequence: CDR1 SQVTM, CDR2 ANQGSEA. The V gene lost 6 bases and the J gene lost 4 bases, with 24 bases spanning the gap. This CDR3 is built from 16 residues. The CDR3 DNA reads TGCAGCGTCACCCCCGGGGCCCAAGGGCTGGCAGAGACCCAGTACTTC. As protein: CSVTPGAQGLAETQYF.

The CDR3 DNA is TGCGCCAGCAGTCGGGGACAGGGATCCAACGAGCAGTACTTC. The encoded protein is CASSRGQGSNEQYF. The chain employs TRBV5-1 and TRBJ2-7; TRBD1 agrees at 9 bases. Trimming cost V 5 bases and J 5 bases; bases outside gene matches: 8. This CDR3 region has 14 residues. Germline CDR1 SGHRS, CDR2 YFSETQ.

The chain is built from TRBV5-4 and TRBJ2-7; 14 nucleotides line up with TRBD2. The CDR3 extends over 15 amino acids. Germline trimming cut 3 bases from V and 7 bases from J; bases unmatched to any gene: 6. The germline gives CDR1 SGHNT, CDR2 YYREEE (reference sequence). The CDR3 sequence: CASSSGLAGGGEQYF. The CDR3, as DNA: TGTGCCAGCAGCTCCGGACTAGCGGGAGGAGGAGAGCAGTACTTC.

V is TRBV15 and J is TRBJ1-2, with 7 bases identical to TRBD1. Germline lookup yields CDR1 LNHNV and CDR2 YYDKDF (reference sequence). The junction had 3 bases not matched to a gene; V was cut back by 0 bases and J by 2 bases. This CDR3 is built from 15 residues. Written as DNA, the CDR3 is TGTGCCACCAGCAGAGATACGACAGGGAACTATGGCTACACCTTC. It specifies CATSRDTTGNYGYTF. The whole variable domain, remainder taken from reference TRBV15 and TRBJ1-2, is DAMVIQNPRYQVTQFGKPVTLSCSQTLNHNVMYWYQQKSSQAPKLLFHYYDKDFNNEADTPDNFQSRRPNTSFCFLDIRSPGLGDTAMYLCATSRDTTGNYGYTFGSGTRLTVV.

The chain has TRBV10-2 and TRBJ2-2, with D unresolved. This CDR3 is 13 amino acids long. V was trimmed by 0 bases and J by 3 bases, leaving 2 bases between them. Germline CDR1 reads WSHSY; CDR2 reads SAAADI. CDR3 sequence reads: CASSESYTGELFF. The CDR3 bases are TGCGCCAGCAGTGAGTCCTACACCGGGGAGCTGTTTTTT.

The chain joins TRBV19 to TRBJ2-1, with TRBD2 identical over 8 bases. J lost 15 bases, V lost 5 bases, and 9 bases had no gene match. The germline V gene encodes CDR1 LNHDA and CDR2 SQIVND (reference sequence). The CDR3 spans 12 residues. The CDR3 reads CASSYRGGRWFF. As DNA, the CDR3 is TGTGCCAGTAGTTATCGGGGGGGACGGTGGTTCTTC.

This rearrangement joins TRBV12-3 or TRBV12-4 to TRBJ2-4; 11 bases fit TRBD2. J lost 6 bases, V lost 1 base, and 5 bases had no gene match. This CDR3 comprises 16 residues. The CDR3 region is CASSLGSGRALNIQYF. CDR3 in DNA: TGTGCCAGCAGTTTAGGTAGCGGGAGGGCCTTAAACATTCAGTACTTC.

The chain employs TRBV7-8 and TRBJ2-1; D is unclear. Germline V gives CDR1 SGHVS, CDR2 FQNEAQ. V gave up 3 bases and J gave up 0 bases, with 12 bases separating them. This CDR3 contains 16 residues. The CDR3 DNA sequence: TGTGCCAGCAGCTTTGACTTGGTCTTCTCCTACAATGAGCAGTTCTTC. It specifies CASSFDLVFSYNEQFF.

The CDR3 region is CASSPTKNTEAFF. The CDR3 nucleotides read TGTGCCAGCTCACCGACGAAGAACACTGAAGCTTTCTTT. The chain joins TRBV18 to TRBJ1-1; D is unresolved. The germline V gene has CDR1 KGHSH and CDR2 LQKENI. The V end lost 3 bases, the J end lost 1 base, and 6 bases lay between the germline ends. The CDR3 extends over 13 amino acids.

V is TRBV5-5 and J is TRBJ1-1, with 10 bases fitting TRBD1. The V and J ends lost 4 bases and 6 bases, in that order; junction bases with no gene match: 9. CDR3 length: 15 residues. Per the germline V gene, CDR1 is SGHKS and CDR2 is YYEKEE (reference sequence). This chain's CDR3 is CASSRAGTGVAEAFF. CDR3 in DNA: TGTGCCAGCAGCCGGGCCGGGACAGGGGTGGCTGAAGCTTTCTTT.

This chain uses TRBV5-1 with TRBJ1-4, with D unresolved. Germline lookup yields CDR1 SGHRS and CDR2 YFSETQ. The V end lost 4 bases, the J end lost 2 bases, and 9 bases lay between the germline ends. There are 14 residues in the CDR3. The CDR3 bases are TGCGCCAGCAGCCCGACGGCCACTAATGAAAAACTGTTTTTT. Amino acid sequence: CASSPTATNEKLFF.

The CDR3, as DNA: TGTGCCAGCAGTTCGGCAGCAGCCCCGAACTACGAGCAGTACTTC. Its translation is CASSSAAAPNYEQYF. The chain links TRBV6-1 to TRBJ2-7, with unresolved D. The CDR3 loop spans 15 amino acids. The germline V gene encodes CDR1 MNHNS and CDR2 SASEGT. V lost 5 bases and J lost 3, with 17 bases in between.

This clonotype came up once. This rearrangement joins TRBV20-1 to TRBJ2-3; D is possibly TRBD2 (6 bases). The CDR3 length is 15 residues. Germline V gives CDR1 DFQATT, CDR2 SNEGSKA (reference sequence). Trimming shortened V by 4 bases and J by 3 bases, and 17 bases separated the two germline ends. Here the CDR3 reads CSAIIAAQRTDTQYF. CDR3 nucleotides: TGCAGTGCTATAATAGCGGCCCAGAGGACAGATACGCAGTATTTT.

The rearrangement links TRBV29-1 to TRBJ2-3; D may be TRBD1 (5 bases). There are 15 residues in the CDR3. Germline V gene data show CDR1 as SQVTM and CDR2 as ANQGSEA. V lost 0 bases and J 5 bases, leaving 15 bases between the germline ends. CDR3 sequence: CSVEDGRARGDTQYF. CDR3 sequence (DNA): TGCAGCGTTGAAGATGGCAGGGCGCGCGGAGATACGCAGTATTTT.

The chain is built from TRBV12-3 or TRBV12-4 and TRBJ2-7; the D is unclear. The CDR3 is 14 residues long. V lost 7 bases, J lost 3 bases, and 16 bases lay in between. The CDR3 DNA sequence: TGTGCCAGCAACGCCCGTGGGGTTAACTACGAGCAGTACTTC. It is translated as CASNARGVNYEQYF.

The rearrangement joins TRBV11-2 to TRBJ2-2; 7 bases are shared with TRBD1. The V and J ends lost 1 base and 5 bases, in that order; junction bases with no gene match: 10. The germline V gene has CDR1 SGHAT and CDR2 FQNNGV. The CDR3 consists of 17 residues. The CDR3 nucleotides are TGTGCCAGCAGCTTAGTGTTCCGGGACAGAAGGACCGGGGAGCTGTTTTTT. Translating gives CASSLVFRDRRTGELFF.

The rearrangement joins TRBV5-1 to TRBJ1-3; D call uncertain. The V gene lost 4 bases and the J gene lost 2 bases, with 10 bases spanning the gap. Germline V gene data show CDR1 as SGHRS and CDR2 as YFSETQ. The CDR3 is 14 residues long. The CDR3 reads CASSDMRAGNTIYF. CDR3 DNA: TGCGCCAGCAGCGATATGAGGGCTGGAAACACCATATATTTT.

The chain carries TRBV19 and TRBJ2-5; possibly TRBD2 for D (5 bases). From germline, CDR1 is LNHDA and CDR2 SQIVND (reference sequence). CDR3 size: 12 residues. Trimming cost V 5 bases and J 5 bases, with 9 bases left between them. The CDR3 coding sequence is TGTGCCAGTAGTGCTAGCCTGGAGACCCAGTACTTC. Translated, it gives CASSASLETQYF.

This clonotype was seen a single time. The rearrangement links TRBV10-2 to TRBJ1-5; tentatively, D is TRBD1 (5 bases). The germline V gene has CDR1 WSHSY and CDR2 SAAADI. CDR3 size: 16 residues. Trimming cost V 3 bases and J 2 bases, with 14 bases left between them. The CDR3 DNA sequence: TGCGCCAGCAGTGAACTCGGGGGTGGAGGCAATCAGCCCCAGCATTTT. Its translation is CASSELGGGGNQPQHF.

The table lists this clonotype with a few counts. The V and J genes are TRBV11-2 and TRBJ2-7; TRBD2 aligns across 11 bases. V shed 2 bases and J 4 bases; nucleotides not matched to a gene: 4. There are 15 residues in the CDR3. Germline CDR1 and CDR2: SGHAT and FQNNGV. CDR3 coding DNA: TGTGCCAGCAGCTTATTCCTAGCGGGGGGATACGAGCAGTACTTC. It translates to CASSLFLAGGYEQYF.

This clonotype was counted between two and nine times. The junction and the germline gene differ at one end; a read error may be behind it. The V call is TRBV7-8, the J call TRBJ1-2; D possibly corresponds to TRBD1 (6 bases). Germline assignment: CDR1 SGHVS and CDR2 FQNEAQ. This CDR3 is built from 15 residues. CDR3 DNA sequence: TGTGCTAGCAGCTCCCGGGACACCTCTAACTATGGCTACACCTTC. Protein sequence: CASSSRDTSNYGYTF.

This clonotype showed up just a few times. This chain joins TRBV11-2 and TRBJ2-5; TRBD2 aligns across 10 bases. V lost 3 bases and J lost 5; bases outside the gene matches: 12. The CDR3 covers 17 residues. Per the germline V gene, CDR1 is SGHAT and CDR2 is FQNNGV. The CDR3 bases are TGTGCCAGCAGCTTCCCGGGACTAGCGACCGGGGGTGAGACCCAGTACTTC. Translating it yields CASSFPGLATGGETQYF. The full variable domain, in which reference TRBV11-2 and TRBJ2-5 provide the parts outside the CDR3, is EAGVAQSPRYKIIEKRQSVAFWCNPISGHATLYWYQQILGQGPKLLIQFQNNGVVDDSQLPKDRFSAERLKGVDSTLKIQPAKLEDSAVYLCASSFPGLATGGETQYFGPGTRLLVL.

This clonotype was seen a few times. This sequence joins TRBV20-1 and TRBJ2-1, with TRBD2 matching over 7 bases. This CDR3 has 16 amino acids. Trimming removed 3 bases from V and 1 base from J; junction bases left unmatched: 9. Germline CDR1 reads DFQATT; CDR2 reads SNEGSKA (reference sequence). The CDR3 sequence is CSASSPGGESYNEQFF. The CDR3, as DNA: TGCAGTGCTAGTTCGCCTGGGGGGGAGTCCTACAATGAGCAGTTCTTC.